The source of this TCR beta chain is a study of Graves' ophthalmopathy and Graves' hyperthyroidism. RNA transcripts were the template, and TCR beta CDR3 regions were amplified from them. HTBI primers were used in a first-round RT-PCR, which preceded a second-round multiplex PCR. TCRdb re-derived calls from the multiplex PCR reads in MiXCR, one entry per CDR3 protein. This table has hundreds of thousands of distinct CDR3 sequences, over 40% appearing once. The CDR3 is made up of 14 amino acids. Germline V lookup: CDR1 SGHTA, CDR2 FQGNSA. The junction had 10 bases not matched to a gene; V was cut back by 5 bases and J by 9 bases.

Sequencing was carried out using peripheral blood. V is TRBV7-2 and J is TRBJ2-1, with 7 bases identical to TRBD1. The receptor's source is an adult man with Graves' ophthalmopathy. CDR3: CASSGRTGFAEQFF. As DNA, the CDR3 is TGTGCCAGCAGCGGCCGGACAGGTTTTGCTGAGCAGTTCTTC.